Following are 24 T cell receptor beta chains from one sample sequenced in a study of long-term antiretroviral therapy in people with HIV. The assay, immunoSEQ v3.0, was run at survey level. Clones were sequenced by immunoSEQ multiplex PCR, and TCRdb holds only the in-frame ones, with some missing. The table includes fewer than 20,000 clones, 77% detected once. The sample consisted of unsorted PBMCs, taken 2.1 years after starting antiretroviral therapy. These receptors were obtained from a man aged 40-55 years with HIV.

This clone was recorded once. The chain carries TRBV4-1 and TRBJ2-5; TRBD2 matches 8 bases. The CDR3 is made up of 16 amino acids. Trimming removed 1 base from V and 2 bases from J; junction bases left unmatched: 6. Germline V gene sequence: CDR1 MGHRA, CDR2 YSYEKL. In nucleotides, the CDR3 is TGCGCCAGCAGCCAAGGTCCAGGCGGGGGGCAAGAGACCCAGTACTTC. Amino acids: CASSQGPGGGQETQYF.

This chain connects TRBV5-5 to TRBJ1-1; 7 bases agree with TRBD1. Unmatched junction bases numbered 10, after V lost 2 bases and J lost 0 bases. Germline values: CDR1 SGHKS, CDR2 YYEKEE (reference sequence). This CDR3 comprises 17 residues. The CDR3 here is CASSLVPTTGMNTEAFF. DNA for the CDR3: TGTGCCAGCAGCTTAGTTCCTACGACAGGGATGAACACTGAAGCTTTCTTT.

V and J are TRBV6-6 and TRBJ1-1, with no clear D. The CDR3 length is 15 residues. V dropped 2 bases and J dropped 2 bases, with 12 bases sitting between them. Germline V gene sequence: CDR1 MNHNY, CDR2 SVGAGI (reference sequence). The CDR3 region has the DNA TGTGCCAGCAGTTACCTTGACACGATTAACACTGAAGCTTTCTTT. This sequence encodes CASSYLDTINTEAFF.

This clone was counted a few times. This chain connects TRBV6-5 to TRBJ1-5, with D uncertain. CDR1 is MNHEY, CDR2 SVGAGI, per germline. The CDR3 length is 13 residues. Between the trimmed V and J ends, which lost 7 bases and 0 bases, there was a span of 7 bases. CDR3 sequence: CASKAYSNQPQHF. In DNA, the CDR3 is TGTGCCAGCAAGGCATATAGCAATCAGCCCCAGCATTTT.

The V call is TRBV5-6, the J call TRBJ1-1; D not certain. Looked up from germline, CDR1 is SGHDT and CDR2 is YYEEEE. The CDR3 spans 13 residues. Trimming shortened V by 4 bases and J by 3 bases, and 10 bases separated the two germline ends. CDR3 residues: CASSNRYDTEAFF. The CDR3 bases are TGTGCCAGCAGCAACCGATACGACACTGAAGCTTTCTTT.

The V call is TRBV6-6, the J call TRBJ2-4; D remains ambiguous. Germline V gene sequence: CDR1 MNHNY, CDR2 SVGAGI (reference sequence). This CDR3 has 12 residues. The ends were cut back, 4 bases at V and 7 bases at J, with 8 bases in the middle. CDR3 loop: CASSLRDNIQYF. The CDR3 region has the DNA TGTGCCAGCAGTTTAAGGGATAACATTCAGTACTTC.

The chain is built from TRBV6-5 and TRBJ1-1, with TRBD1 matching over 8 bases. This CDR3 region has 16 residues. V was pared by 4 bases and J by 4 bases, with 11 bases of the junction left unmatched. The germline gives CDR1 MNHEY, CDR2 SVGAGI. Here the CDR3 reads CASSSYAGQGGTEAFF. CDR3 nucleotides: TGTGCCAGCAGTTCCTATGCAGGACAGGGCGGCACTGAAGCTTTCTTT.

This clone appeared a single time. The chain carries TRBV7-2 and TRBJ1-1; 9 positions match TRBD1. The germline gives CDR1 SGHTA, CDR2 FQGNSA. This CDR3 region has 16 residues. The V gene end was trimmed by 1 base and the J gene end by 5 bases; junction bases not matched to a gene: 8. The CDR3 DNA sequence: TGTGCCAGCAGCTTAGAGGGACAGGGAGTTTTTACTGAAGCTTTCTTT. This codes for CASSLEGQGVFTEAFF.

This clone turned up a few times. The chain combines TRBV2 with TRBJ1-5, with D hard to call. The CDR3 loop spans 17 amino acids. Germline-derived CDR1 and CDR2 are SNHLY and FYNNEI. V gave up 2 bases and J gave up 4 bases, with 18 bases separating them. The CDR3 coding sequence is TGTGCCAGCAGTGAAACCGTCGATCCCGAGAGGAATCAGCCCCAGCATTTT. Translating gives CASSETVDPERNQPQHF.

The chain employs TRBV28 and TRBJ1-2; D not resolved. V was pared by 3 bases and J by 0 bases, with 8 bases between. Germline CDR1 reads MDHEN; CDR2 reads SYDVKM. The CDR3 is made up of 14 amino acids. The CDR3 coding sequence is TGTGCCAGCAGTTTTTACGTAGCTAACTATGGCTACACCTTC. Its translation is CASSFYVANYGYTF.

The CDR3 is CASSESQDIGYTF. The CDR3 DNA is TGCGCCAGCAGTGAGTCGCAGGATATCGGCTACACCTTC. The chain joins TRBV10-1 to TRBJ1-2; D is ambiguous. The CDR3 runs to 13 residues. Germline CDR1 reads WNHNN; CDR2 reads SYGVQD (reference sequence). V dropped 0 bases and J dropped 8 bases, with 10 bases sitting between them.

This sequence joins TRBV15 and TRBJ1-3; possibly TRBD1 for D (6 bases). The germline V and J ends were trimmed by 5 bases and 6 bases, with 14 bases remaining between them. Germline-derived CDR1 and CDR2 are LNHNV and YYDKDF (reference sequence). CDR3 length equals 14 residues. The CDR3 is CATSEGGVINTIYF. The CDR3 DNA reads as TGTGCCACCAGCGAGGGGGGAGTGATAAACACCATATATTTT.

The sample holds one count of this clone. The CDR3 loop reads CASSWSTLEQPQHF. The CDR3 DNA follows: TGTGCCAGTAGTTGGTCTACACTCGAGCAGCCCCAGCATTTT. The chain joins TRBV19 to TRBJ1-5; D is unresolved. The CDR3 totals 14 residues. Germline-derived CDR1 and CDR2 are LNHDA and SQIVND (reference sequence). Between the trimmed V and J ends, which lost 5 bases and 7 bases, there was a span of 15 bases. Complete variable domain (other parts from reference TRBV19 and TRBJ1-5): DGGITQSPKYLFRKEGQNVTLSCEQNLNHDAMYWYRQDPGQGLRLIYYSQIVNDFQKGDIAEGYSVSREKKESFPLTVTSAQKNPTAFYLCASSWSTLEQPQHFGDGTRLSIL.

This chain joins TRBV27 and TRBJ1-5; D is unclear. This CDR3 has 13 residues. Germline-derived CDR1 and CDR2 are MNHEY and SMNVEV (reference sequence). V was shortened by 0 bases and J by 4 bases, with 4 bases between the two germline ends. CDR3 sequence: CASSLSMNQPQHF. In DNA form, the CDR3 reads TGTGCCAGCAGTTTATCGATGAATCAGCCCCAGCATTTT.

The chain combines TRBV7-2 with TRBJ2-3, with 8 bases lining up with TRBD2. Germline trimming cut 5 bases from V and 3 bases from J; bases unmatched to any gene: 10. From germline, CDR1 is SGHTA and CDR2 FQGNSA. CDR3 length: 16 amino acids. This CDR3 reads CASSPVKAGGTDTQYF. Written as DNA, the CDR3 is TGTGCCAGCAGCCCAGTAAAGGCGGGGGGAACAGATACGCAGTATTTT.

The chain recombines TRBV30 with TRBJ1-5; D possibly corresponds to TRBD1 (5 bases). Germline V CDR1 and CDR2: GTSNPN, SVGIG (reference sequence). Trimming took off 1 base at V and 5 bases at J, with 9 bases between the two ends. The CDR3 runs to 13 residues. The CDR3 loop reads CAWSGGSYQPQHF. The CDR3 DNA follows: TGTGCCTGGAGTGGGGGGAGTTATCAGCCCCAGCATTTT.

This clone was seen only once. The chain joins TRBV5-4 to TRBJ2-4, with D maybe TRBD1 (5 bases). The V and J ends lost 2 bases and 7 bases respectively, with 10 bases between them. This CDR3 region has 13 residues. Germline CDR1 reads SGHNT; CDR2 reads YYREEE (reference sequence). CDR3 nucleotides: TGTGCCAGCAGCTTCGGCAGGGTTAACATTCAGTACTTC. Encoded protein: CASSFGRVNIQYF.

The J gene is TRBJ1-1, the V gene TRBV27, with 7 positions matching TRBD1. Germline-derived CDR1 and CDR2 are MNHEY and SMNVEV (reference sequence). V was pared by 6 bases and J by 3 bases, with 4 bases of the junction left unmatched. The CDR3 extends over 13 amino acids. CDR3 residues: CASRTGWYTEAFF. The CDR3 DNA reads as TGTGCCAGCAGGACAGGGTGGTACACTGAAGCTTTCTTT.

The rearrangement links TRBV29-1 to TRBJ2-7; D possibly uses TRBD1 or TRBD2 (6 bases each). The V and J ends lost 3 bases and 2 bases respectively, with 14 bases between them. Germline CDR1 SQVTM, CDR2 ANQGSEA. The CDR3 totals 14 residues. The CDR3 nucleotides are TGCAGCGTTGACGGAGGGGGGAACCCCTACGAGCAGTACTTC. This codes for CSVDGGGNPYEQYF.

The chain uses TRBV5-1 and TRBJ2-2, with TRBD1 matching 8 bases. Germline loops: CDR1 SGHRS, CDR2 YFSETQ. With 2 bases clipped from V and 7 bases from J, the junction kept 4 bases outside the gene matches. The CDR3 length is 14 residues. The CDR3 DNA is TGCGCCAGCAGCTTTTACAGGGGGGACGGGGAGCTGTTTTTT. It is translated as CASSFYRGDGELFF.

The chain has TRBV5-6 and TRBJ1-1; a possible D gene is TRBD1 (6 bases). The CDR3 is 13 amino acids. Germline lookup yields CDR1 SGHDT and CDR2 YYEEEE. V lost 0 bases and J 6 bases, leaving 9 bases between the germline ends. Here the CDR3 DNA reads TGTGCCAGCAGCTTGGCAGGGGCCCCTGAAGCTTTCTTT. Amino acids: CASSLAGAPEAFF.

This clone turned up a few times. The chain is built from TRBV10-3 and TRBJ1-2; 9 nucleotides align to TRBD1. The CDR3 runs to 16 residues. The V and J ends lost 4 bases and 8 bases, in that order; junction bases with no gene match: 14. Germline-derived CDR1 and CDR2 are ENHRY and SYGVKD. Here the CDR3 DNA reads TGTGCCATCAGTGCCACCGGGACAGGGTCTCCGGAAGGCTACACCTTC. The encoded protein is CAISATGTGSPEGYTF.

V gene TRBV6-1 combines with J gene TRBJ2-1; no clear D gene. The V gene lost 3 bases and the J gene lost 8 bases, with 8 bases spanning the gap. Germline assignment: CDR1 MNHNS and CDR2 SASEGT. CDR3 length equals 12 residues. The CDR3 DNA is TGTGCCAGCAGTGACGGCGTCGATGAGCAGTTCTTC. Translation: CASSDGVDEQFF.

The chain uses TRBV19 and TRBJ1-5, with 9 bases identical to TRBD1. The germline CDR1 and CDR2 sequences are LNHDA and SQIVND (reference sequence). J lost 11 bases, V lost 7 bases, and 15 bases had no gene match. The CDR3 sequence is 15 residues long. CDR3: CASTRTGAYQEAQHF. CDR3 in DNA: TGTGCCAGTACCCGGACAGGGGCCTACCAGGAGGCCCAGCATTTT.